What follows are 12 T cell receptor beta chains derived from one specimen sequenced in a study of OX40 agonist ivuxolimab in advanced cancers. The repertoire was sequenced with immunoSEQ multiplex PCR; TCRdb's copy has only in-frame clones and lacks some. Among fewer than 60,000 clones, approximately 80% were seen once, and the ten largest hold about 3.8%. Sequencing used CD4+ or CD8+ T cells sorted from blood, obtained in a trial of the OX40 agonist ivuxolimab. Every receptor here comes from an adult with an advanced solid tumor such as melanoma, head and neck, liver or kidney cancer.

The chain carries TRBV6-6 and TRBJ2-7; D might be TRBD1 (5 bases). Trimming left V 0 bases short and J 5 bases short, with 14 bases between. CDR1 is MNHNY and CDR2 is SVGAGI in the germline V gene (reference sequence). There are 15 residues in the CDR3. The CDR3 DNA reads TGTGCCAGCAGTTACTCTCAGGGTCCCTCTCACGAGCAGTACTTC. Amino acid sequence: CASSYSQGPSHEQYF.

CDR3 in amino acids: CASTLAGGGYNEQFF. CDR3 nucleotides: TGTGCCAGCACCCTAGCGGGTGGGGGCTACAATGAGCAGTTCTTC. The chain joins TRBV5-4 to TRBJ2-1; 8 bases match TRBD2. The germline V gene has CDR1 SGHNT and CDR2 YYREEE (reference sequence). V lost 6 bases, J lost 3 bases, and 8 bases stayed unmatched. The CDR3 has 15 residues.

This clone has more than one count but fewer than ten. The V gene is TRBV10-1, the J gene TRBJ1-1, with 10 bases identical to TRBD1. J gave up 1 base and V 6 bases, and 2 bases lay outside the gene matches. The CDR3 length is 14 residues. The germline V gene has CDR1 WNHNN and CDR2 SYGVQD (reference sequence). CDR3 in amino acids: CASRGTGENTEAFF. The CDR3 DNA follows: TGCGCCAGCAGAGGGACAGGGGAGAACACTGAAGCTTTCTTT.

J is TRBJ2-1 and V is TRBV19; 7 bases line up with TRBD2. Germline V gene lookup returns CDR1 LNHDA and CDR2 SQIVND (reference sequence). This CDR3 is 15 amino acids long. J gave up 5 bases and V 5 bases, and 9 bases lay outside the gene matches. The CDR3 sequence is CASSHTGGYNNEQFF. The CDR3 DNA follows: TGTGCCAGTAGTCATACGGGAGGCTATAACAATGAGCAGTTCTTC.

CDR3 sequence (DNA): TGTGCCAGCAATGCGGTCAGGGATTCCTACGAGCAGTACTTC. It codes for CASNAVRDSYEQYF. This sequence joins TRBV6-5 and TRBJ2-7, with D perhaps matching TRBD1 (5 bases). Trimming left V 7 bases short and J 1 base short, with 14 bases between. Per germline, CDR1 MNHEY and CDR2 SVGAGI. The CDR3 contains 14 residues.

The V gene is TRBV5-8, the J gene TRBJ1-5; D not resolved. Germline V gene lookup returns CDR1 SGHTS and CDR2 YDEGEE. Trimming took 4 bases from V and 1 from J, leaving 9 bases between them. The CDR3 length is 14 residues. The DNA of the CDR3 is TGTGCCAGCAGCCCCCCGGAAAGCAATCAGCCCCAGCATTTT. Translation gives CASSPPESNQPQHF.

The rearrangement joins TRBV2 to TRBJ2-6; 9 bases align to TRBD1. The germline V gene has CDR1 SNHLY and CDR2 FYNNEI. After removal of 6 bases from V and 2 bases from J, the junction contained 5 bases not matched to a gene. The CDR3 consists of 16 residues. The CDR3 sequence: CASSPGQGPGANVLTF. CDR3 sequence (DNA): TGTGCCAGCAGCCCGGGACAGGGACCTGGGGCCAACGTCCTGACTTTC. Combining the CDR3 with reference TRBV2 and TRBJ2-6 gives the whole variable domain EPEVTQTPSHQVTQMGQEVILRCVPISNHLYFYWYRQILGQKVEFLVSFYNNEISEKSEIFDDQFSVERPDGSNFTLKIRSTKLEDSAMYFCASSPGQGPGANVLTFGAGSRLTVL.

The rearrangement links TRBV10-3 to TRBJ1-1; D may be TRBD1 (5 bases). Looked up from germline, CDR1 is ENHRY and CDR2 is SYGVKD. The CDR3 length is 16 residues. The germline V and J ends were trimmed by 0 bases and 4 bases, with 15 bases remaining between them. For the CDR3, the DNA is TGTGCCATCAGTGAGTCGATTGGCAGGGTGGGCACTGAAGCTTTCTTT. Protein: CAISESIGRVGTEAFF.

The rearrangement uses TRBV7-2 and TRBJ2-5; tentatively, D is TRBD1 (6 bases). V lost 3 bases, J lost 2 bases, and 7 bases lay in between. The CDR3 covers 13 residues. The V gene's germline CDR1 is SGHTA and CDR2 FQGNSA. CDR3 sequence reads: CASSLDRQETQYF. The CDR3 DNA follows: TGTGCCAGCAGCTTGGACAGACAAGAGACCCAGTACTTC.

The CDR3 spells CASSLRGADGYTF. In DNA, the CDR3 is TGTGCCAGCAGTTTAAGGGGAGCGGATGGCTACACCTTC. The rearrangement links TRBV27 to TRBJ1-2, with a tentative D call TRBD1 (5 bases). The V gene lost 2 bases and the J gene lost 6 bases, with 10 bases spanning the gap. CDR1 MNHEY and CDR2 SMNVEV come from the germline V gene (reference sequence). The CDR3 runs to 13 residues.

This sequence joins TRBV4-3 and TRBJ2-1, with a weak D call TRBD1 (6 bases). The ends were cut back, 2 bases at V and 0 bases at J, with 11 bases in the middle. The CDR3 spans 16 residues. Germline lookup yields CDR1 LGHNA and CDR2 YSLEER. CDR3 coding DNA: TGCGCCAGCAGCCAACTACAGGACAGCTCCTACAATGAGCAGTTCTTC. Its protein product is CASSQLQDSSYNEQFF.

The chain recombines TRBV27 with TRBJ1-1; no firm D call. This CDR3 is 13 amino acids long. Trimming removed 2 bases from V and 7 bases from J, with 11 bases in between. Germline lookup yields CDR1 MNHEY and CDR2 SMNVEV (reference sequence). CDR3 protein: CASSLRNSHEAFF. CDR3 nucleotide sequence: TGTGCCAGCAGTTTACGAAATTCGCATGAAGCTTTCTTT.